This is a list of T cell receptor beta chains from one sample in a study of shared clonotypes between healthy human individuals. The protocol was immunoSEQ multiplex PCR, while the TCRdb copy is restricted to in-frame clones and leaves out a portion. The profile covers approximately 330,000 clones, with more than 60% appearing a single time and 8.5% to 12% taken by the ten largest. The sequencing input was memory CD4+ T cells sorted from blood. These receptors were taken from a man between 25 and 39 years old in good health. Both conserved end residues are part of each CDR3. A D gene is named only where the DNA matches it firmly. Clone size is shown for a subset of rows, as once, few, many or a class of expanded clone.

d_gene: -; abundance: -; v_gene: TRBV27; j_gene: TRBJ2-6; CDR3nt: TGTGCCAGCAGTTTATATTATCGCACAGTTACCTCTGGGGCCAACGTCCTGACTTTC; CDR3aa: CASSLYYRTVTSGANVLTF
d_gene: TRBD1; abundance: -; v_gene: TRBV19; j_gene: TRBJ2-5; CDR3nt: TGTGCCAGTACCCACTCGACAGGGAAAGGAGAGACCCAGTACTTC; CDR3aa: CASTHSTGKGETQYF
d_gene: -; abundance: -; v_gene: TRBV25-1; j_gene: TRBJ2-2; CDR3nt: TGTGCCAGCGGGGCCAGTTACACCGGGGAGCTGTTTTTT; CDR3aa: CASGASYTGELFF
d_gene: TRBD1; abundance: -; v_gene: TRBV25-1; j_gene: TRBJ2-7; CDR3nt: TGTGCCAGCAGTGAAACAGGGGAAGTTGGCTACGAGCAGTACTTC; CDR3aa: CASSETGEVGYEQYF
d_gene: TRBD1; abundance: few; v_gene: TRBV30; j_gene: TRBJ2-1; CDR3nt: TGTGCCTGGAGGAACTTCAGGGACAGGGGAACAGATGAGCAGTTCTTC; CDR3aa: CAWRNFRDRGTDEQFF
d_gene: -; abundance: many; v_gene: TRBV5-1; j_gene: TRBJ2-5; CDR3nt: TGCGCCAGCAGCTCACTAGAGACCCAGTACTTC; CDR3aa: CASSSLETQYF
d_gene: TRBD2; abundance: -; v_gene: TRBV7-2; j_gene: TRBJ2-2; CDR3nt: TGTGCCAGCAGAAATAGCGGGTTCGCCGGGGAGCTGTTTTTT; CDR3aa: CASRNSGFAGELFF
d_gene: -; abundance: -; v_gene: TRBV9; j_gene: TRBJ1-1; CDR3nt: TGTGCCAGCAGCGTAGTTGGGGGAGAGACTGAAGCTTTCTTT; CDR3aa: CASSVVGGETEAFF
d_gene: TRBD1; abundance: -; v_gene: TRBV5-5; j_gene: TRBJ1-1; CDR3nt: TGTGCCAGCAGCTCACCGTCTGGACAGGGGGACACTGAAGCTTTCTTT; CDR3aa: CASSSPSGQGDTEAFF
d_gene: -; abundance: -; v_gene: TRBV6-5; j_gene: TRBJ1-2; CDR3nt: TGTGCCAGCAGTTACATAGGCCTTAACTATGGCTACACCTTC; CDR3aa: CASSYIGLNYGYTF
d_gene: TRBD2; abundance: -; v_gene: TRBV4-1; j_gene: TRBJ2-3; CDR3nt: TGCGCCAGCAGCCAAAGGACTAGCGAGTGGCCAGATACGCAGTATTTT; CDR3aa: CASSQRTSEWPDTQYF
d_gene: -; abundance: -; v_gene: TRBV10-3; j_gene: TRBJ2-7; CDR3nt: TGTGCCATCAGTGAGGGTGCCTACGAGCAGTACTTC; CDR3aa: CAISEGAYEQYF
d_gene: TRBD2; abundance: -; v_gene: TRBV7-8; j_gene: TRBJ2-2; CDR3nt: TGTGCCAGCAGCCCCCGACTAGCGGGAGCAATAAACACCGGGGAGCTGTTTTTT; CDR3aa: CASSPRLAGAINTGELFF
d_gene: -; abundance: few; v_gene: TRBV6-1; j_gene: TRBJ2-7; CDR3nt: TGTGCCAGCAGTGAGCCTTTCGAGCAGTACTTC; CDR3aa: CASSEPFEQYF
d_gene: TRBD2; abundance: -; v_gene: TRBV28; j_gene: TRBJ2-7; CDR3nt: TGTGCCAGCAGTTTCTCTGGAGCGGGAGCCTACGAGCAGTACTTC; CDR3aa: CASSFSGAGAYEQYF
d_gene: -; abundance: once; v_gene: TRBV5-1; j_gene: TRBJ2-1; CDR3nt: TGCGCCAGCAGCTTACAGTTGAGCTCCTACAATGAGCAGTTCTTC; CDR3aa: CASSLQLSSYNEQFF
d_gene: -; abundance: -; v_gene: TRBV9; j_gene: TRBJ1-3; CDR3nt: TGTGCCAGCAGCGTAGTTCCAGGGGATCCACCATCCTCTGGAAACACCATATATTTT; CDR3aa: CASSVVPGDPPSSGNTIYF
d_gene: -; abundance: once; v_gene: TRBV11-3; j_gene: TRBJ1-4; CDR3nt: TGTGCCAGCAGGGACGAACACGGAAAACTGTTTTTT; CDR3aa: CASRDEHGKLFF
d_gene: -; abundance: -; v_gene: TRBV18; j_gene: TRBJ2-5; CDR3nt: TGTGCCAGCTCACCAGGGGGCTACGAGACCCAGTACTTC; CDR3aa: CASSPGGYETQYF
d_gene: -; abundance: few; v_gene: TRBV10-3; j_gene: TRBJ1-5; CDR3nt: TGTGCCATCAGTGAGGAGGGGACGGCAGGGCAGCCCCAGCATTTT; CDR3aa: CAISEEGTAGQPQHF
d_gene: -; abundance: -; v_gene: TRBV14; j_gene: TRBJ2-5; CDR3nt: TGTGCCAGCAGCCCGAGCCCAGAGACCCAGTACTTC; CDR3aa: CASSPSPETQYF
d_gene: -; abundance: -; v_gene: TRBV19; j_gene: TRBJ2-7; CDR3nt: TGTGCCAGTACCGAGGGTGGGGGGAGAAACGAGCAGTACTTC; CDR3aa: CASTEGGGRNEQYF
d_gene: -; abundance: -; v_gene: TRBV7-9; j_gene: TRBJ2-1; CDR3nt: TGTGCCAGCAGCTTCTCGGGGAACAGTGAGCAGTTCTTC; CDR3aa: CASSFSGNSEQFF
d_gene: -; abundance: -; v_gene: TRBV28; j_gene: TRBJ1-5; CDR3nt: TGTGCCAGCAGTTTATCCCGGGGACCCAGGCAGCCCCAGCATTTT; CDR3aa: CASSLSRGPRQPQHF
d_gene: -; abundance: -; v_gene: TRBV19; j_gene: TRBJ2-2; CDR3nt: TGTGCCAGTAGTATAGTAAGGGGAGTTGGCACCGGGGAGCTGTTTTTT; CDR3aa: CASSIVRGVGTGELFF
d_gene: TRBD2; abundance: -; v_gene: TRBV2; j_gene: TRBJ2-3; CDR3nt: TGTGCCAGCAGCCTGACTAGCGGGAGTGATACGCAGTATTTT; CDR3aa: CASSLTSGSDTQYF
d_gene: -; abundance: -; v_gene: TRBV20-1; j_gene: TRBJ2-7; CDR3nt: TGCAGTGCTAGAGAGGAAGTTGAGCAGTACTTC; CDR3aa: CSAREEVEQYF
d_gene: TRBD2; abundance: -; v_gene: TRBV6-1; j_gene: TRBJ2-7; CDR3nt: TGTGCCAGCAGTGCCCTAGCGGGAGTTGTCTACGAGCAGTACTTC; CDR3aa: CASSALAGVVYEQYF
d_gene: -; abundance: many; v_gene: TRBV30; j_gene: TRBJ2-7; CDR3nt: TGTGCCTGCCACCGGGGCTCCTACGAGCAGTACTTC; CDR3aa: CACHRGSYEQYF
d_gene: -; abundance: -; v_gene: TRBV7-3; j_gene: TRBJ2-2; CDR3nt: TGTGCCAGCAGCTTAAGATGGGACCACCTGACGAACACCGGGGAGCTGTTTTTT; CDR3aa: CASSLRWDHLTNTGELFF
d_gene: -; abundance: once; v_gene: TRBV19; j_gene: TRBJ2-3; CDR3nt: TGTGCCAGTAGTATAGGTGCATTCTACACAGATACGCAGTATTTT; CDR3aa: CASSIGAFYTDTQYF
d_gene: TRBD2; abundance: few; v_gene: TRBV10-3; j_gene: TRBJ2-1; CDR3nt: TGTGCAATAGCGGGAGGATCCTACAATGAGCAGTTCTTC; CDR3aa: CAIAGGSYNEQFF
d_gene: -; abundance: -; v_gene: TRBV5-1; j_gene: TRBJ2-3; CDR3nt: TGCGCCAGCAGCTCTCGGGCTTCTGGGAGCACAGATACGCAGTATTTT; CDR3aa: CASSSRASGSTDTQYF
d_gene: TRBD1; abundance: -; v_gene: TRBV19; j_gene: TRBJ2-7; CDR3nt: TGTGCCAGTAGTATTCAGGGGGCGATTCCTGGCTACGAGCAGTACTTC; CDR3aa: CASSIQGAIPGYEQYF
d_gene: TRBD2; abundance: -; v_gene: TRBV28; j_gene: TRBJ2-1; CDR3nt: TGTGCCAGCAGACCGTCAAGAGCGGGGTTATACAATGAGCAGTTCTTC; CDR3aa: CASRPSRAGLYNEQFF
d_gene: -; abundance: few; v_gene: TRBV2; j_gene: TRBJ2-3; CDR3nt: TGTGCCAGCAATGGGGCACAGGGCCACACAGATACGCAGTATTTT; CDR3aa: CASNGAQGHTDTQYF
d_gene: -; abundance: once; v_gene: TRBV28; j_gene: TRBJ2-7; CDR3nt: TGTGCCAGCAGTTTGTCCAGGGAACTACAGGGCTCCTACGAGCAGTACTTC; CDR3aa: CASSLSRELQGSYEQYF